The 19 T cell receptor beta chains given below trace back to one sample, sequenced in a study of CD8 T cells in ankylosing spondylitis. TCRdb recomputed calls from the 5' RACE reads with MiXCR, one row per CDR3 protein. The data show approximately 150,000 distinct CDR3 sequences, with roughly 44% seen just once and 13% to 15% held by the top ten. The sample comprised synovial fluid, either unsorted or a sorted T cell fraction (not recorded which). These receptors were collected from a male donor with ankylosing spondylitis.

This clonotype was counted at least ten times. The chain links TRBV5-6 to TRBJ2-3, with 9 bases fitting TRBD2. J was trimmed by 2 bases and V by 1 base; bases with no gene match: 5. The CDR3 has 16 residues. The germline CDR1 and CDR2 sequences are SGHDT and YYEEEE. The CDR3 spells CASSLSERGATDTQYF. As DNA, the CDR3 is TGTGCCAGCAGCTTGTCGGAGCGGGGGGCCACAGATACGCAGTATTTT.

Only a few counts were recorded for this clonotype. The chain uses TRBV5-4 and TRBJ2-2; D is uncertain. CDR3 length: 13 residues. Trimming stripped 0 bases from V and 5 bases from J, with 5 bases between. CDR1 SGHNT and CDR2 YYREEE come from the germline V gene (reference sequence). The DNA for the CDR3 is TGTGCCAGCAGCTTGGTAGGGACCGGGGAGCTGTTTTTT. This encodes CASSLVGTGELFF.

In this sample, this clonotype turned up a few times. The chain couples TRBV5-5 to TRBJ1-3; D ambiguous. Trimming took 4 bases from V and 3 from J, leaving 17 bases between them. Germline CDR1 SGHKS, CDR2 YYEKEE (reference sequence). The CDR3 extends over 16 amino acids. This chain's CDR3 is CASSLGGGPGGNTIYF. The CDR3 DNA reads TGTGCCAGCAGCCTAGGCGGAGGGCCGGGTGGAAACACCATATATTTT.

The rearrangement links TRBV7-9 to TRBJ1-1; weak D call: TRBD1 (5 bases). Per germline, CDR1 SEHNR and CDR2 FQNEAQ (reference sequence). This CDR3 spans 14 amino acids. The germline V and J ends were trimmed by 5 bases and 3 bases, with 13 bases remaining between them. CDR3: CASSPSGGDTEAFF. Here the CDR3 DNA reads TGTGCCAGCAGCCCGAGCGGGGGAGACACTGAAGCTTTCTTT.

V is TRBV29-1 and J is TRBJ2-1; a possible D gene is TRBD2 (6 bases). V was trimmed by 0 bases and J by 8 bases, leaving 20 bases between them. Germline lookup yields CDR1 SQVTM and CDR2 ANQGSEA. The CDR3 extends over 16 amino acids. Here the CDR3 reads CSVEDLKRARNDEQFF. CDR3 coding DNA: TGCAGCGTTGAAGATCTAAAGCGGGCCCGTAATGATGAGCAGTTCTTC.

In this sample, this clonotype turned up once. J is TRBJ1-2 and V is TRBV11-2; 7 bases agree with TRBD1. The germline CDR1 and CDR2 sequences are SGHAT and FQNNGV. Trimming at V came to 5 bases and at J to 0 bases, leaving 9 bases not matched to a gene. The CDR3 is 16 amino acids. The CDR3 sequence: CASSKLTGAPNYGYTF. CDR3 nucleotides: TGTGCCAGCAGCAAGCTTACAGGGGCCCCTAACTATGGCTACACCTTC.

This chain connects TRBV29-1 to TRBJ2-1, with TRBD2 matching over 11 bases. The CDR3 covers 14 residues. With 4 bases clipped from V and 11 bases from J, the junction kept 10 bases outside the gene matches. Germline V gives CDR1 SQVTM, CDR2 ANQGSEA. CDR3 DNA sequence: TGCAGCGTTGTAGCGGGAGGGGAAATATATAAGCAGTTCTTC. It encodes CSVVAGGEIYKQFF.

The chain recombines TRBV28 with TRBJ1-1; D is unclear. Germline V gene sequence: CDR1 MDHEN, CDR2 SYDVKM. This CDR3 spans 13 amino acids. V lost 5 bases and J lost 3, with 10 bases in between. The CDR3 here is CASSTKSYTEAFF. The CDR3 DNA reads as TGTGCCAGCAGTACGAAATCGTACACTGAAGCTTTCTTT.

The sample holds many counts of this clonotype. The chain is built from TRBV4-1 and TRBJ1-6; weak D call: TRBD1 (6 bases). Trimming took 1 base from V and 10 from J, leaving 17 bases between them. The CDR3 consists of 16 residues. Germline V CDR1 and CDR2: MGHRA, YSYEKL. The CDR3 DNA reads TGCGCCAGCAGCCAAGGGGGGAGGGGGATGGTATCACCCCTCCACTTT. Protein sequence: CASSQGGRGMVSPLHF.

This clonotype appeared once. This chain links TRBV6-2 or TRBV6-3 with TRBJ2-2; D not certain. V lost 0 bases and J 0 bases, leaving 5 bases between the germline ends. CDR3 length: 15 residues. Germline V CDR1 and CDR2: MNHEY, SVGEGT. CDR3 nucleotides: TGTGCCAGCAGTTACTCCGGCACGAACACCGGGGAGCTGTTTTTT. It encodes CASSYSGTNTGELFF.

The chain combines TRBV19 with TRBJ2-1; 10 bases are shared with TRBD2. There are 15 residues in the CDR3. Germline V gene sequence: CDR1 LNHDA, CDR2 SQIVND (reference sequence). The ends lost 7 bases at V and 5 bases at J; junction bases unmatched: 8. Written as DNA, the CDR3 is TGTGCCAGTAACAAGGTAGCGGGAGGAAACAATGAGCAGTTCTTC. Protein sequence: CASNKVAGGNNEQFF.

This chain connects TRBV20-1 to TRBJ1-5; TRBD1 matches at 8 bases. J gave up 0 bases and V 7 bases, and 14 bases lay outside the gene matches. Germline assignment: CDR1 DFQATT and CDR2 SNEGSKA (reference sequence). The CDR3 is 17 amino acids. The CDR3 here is CSGRGQGALYSNQPQHF. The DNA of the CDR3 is TGCAGTGGAAGAGGTCAGGGGGCTCTTTATAGCAATCAGCCCCAGCATTTT.

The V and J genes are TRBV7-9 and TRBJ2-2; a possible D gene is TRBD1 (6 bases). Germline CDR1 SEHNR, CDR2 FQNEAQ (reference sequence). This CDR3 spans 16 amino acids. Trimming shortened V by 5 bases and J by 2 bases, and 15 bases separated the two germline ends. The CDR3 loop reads CASSLFPDSNTGELFF. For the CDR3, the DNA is TGTGCCAGCAGCCTCTTCCCGGACAGTAACACCGGGGAGCTGTTTTTT.

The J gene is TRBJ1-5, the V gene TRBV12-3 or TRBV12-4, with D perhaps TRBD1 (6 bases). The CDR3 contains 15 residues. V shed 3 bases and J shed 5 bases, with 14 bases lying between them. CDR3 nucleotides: TGTGCCAGCAGTTTTCCCGGACAGAAGGATCAGCCCCAGCATTTT. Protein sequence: CASSFPGQKDQPQHF.

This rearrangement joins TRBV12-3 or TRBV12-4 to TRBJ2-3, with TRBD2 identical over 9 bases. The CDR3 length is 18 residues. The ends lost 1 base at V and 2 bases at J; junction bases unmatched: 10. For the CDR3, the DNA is TGTGCCAGCAGTTTAGTATTTGCGGGAGGGCCCAACACAGATACGCAGTATTTT. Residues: CASSLVFAGGPNTDTQYF.

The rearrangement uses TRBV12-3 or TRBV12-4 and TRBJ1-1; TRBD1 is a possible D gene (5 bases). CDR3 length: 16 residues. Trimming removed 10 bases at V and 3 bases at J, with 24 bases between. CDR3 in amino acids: CATTGGARFWDTEAFF. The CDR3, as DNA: TGTGCCACCACCGGGGGTGCGCGTTTTTGGGACACTGAAGCTTTCTTT.

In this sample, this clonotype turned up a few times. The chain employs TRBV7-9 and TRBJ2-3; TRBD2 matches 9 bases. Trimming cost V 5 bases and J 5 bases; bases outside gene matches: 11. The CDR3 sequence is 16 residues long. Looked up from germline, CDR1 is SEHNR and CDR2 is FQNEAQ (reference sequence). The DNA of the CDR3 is TGTGCCAGCAGCATCGTCGCGGGAGGGCCGATAGATACGCAGTATTTT. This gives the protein CASSIVAGGPIDTQYF. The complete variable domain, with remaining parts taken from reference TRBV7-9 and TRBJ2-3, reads DTGVSQNPRHKITKRGQNVTFRCDPISEHNRLYWYRQTLGQGPEFLTYFQNEAQLEKSRLLSDRFSAERPKGSFSTLEIQRTEQGDSAMYLCASSIVAGGPIDTQYFGPGTRLTVL.

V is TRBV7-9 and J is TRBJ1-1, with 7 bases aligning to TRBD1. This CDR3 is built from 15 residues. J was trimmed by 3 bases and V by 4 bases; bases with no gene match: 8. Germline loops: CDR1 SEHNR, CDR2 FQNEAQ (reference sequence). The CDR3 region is CASSSTGEGDTEAFF. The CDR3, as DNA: TGTGCCAGCAGCTCAACAGGGGAGGGGGACACTGAAGCTTTCTTT.

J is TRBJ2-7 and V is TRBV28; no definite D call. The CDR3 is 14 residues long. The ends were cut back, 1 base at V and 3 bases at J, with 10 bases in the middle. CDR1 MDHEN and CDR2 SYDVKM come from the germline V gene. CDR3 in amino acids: CASSLFVRNYEQYF. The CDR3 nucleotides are TGTGCCAGCAGTTTATTTGTCAGGAACTACGAGCAGTACTTC.